The sequence of this T cell receptor beta chain was determined in a study of blood T cell repertoires in COVID-19. Patients at the Seattle site were enrolled during active infection and followed longitudinally. Sequenced by immunoSEQ multiplex PCR; TCRdb stores in-frame clones only, minus some. The sample includes approximately 300,000 clones, approximately 92% of them seen just once. Germline V CDR1 and CDR2: SGHNT, YYREEE (reference sequence). The trim removed 4 bases at V and 3 bases at J, leaving 6 bases unmatched. There are 14 residues in the CDR3. What was sequenced was peripheral blood. The receptor's source is a woman under 40 with COVID-19, enrolled during active disease. This chain joins TRBV5-4 and TRBJ1-2; 7 bases are shared with TRBD1. CDR3 DNA sequence: TGTGCCAGCAGCCCCGGGACAGCTGACTATGGCTACACCTTC. This sequence encodes CASSPGTADYGYTF.